The text below deals with one T cell receptor beta chain. The sample originates from a study of blood T cell repertoires in COVID-19. Overall study context: The cDNA or gDNA used as material had been derived from T cells, B-cell-depleted T cells, or PBMCs.

In the original analysis: Amplification with reference gene primers provided the estimates of nucleated cell counts. Sequencing was performed with immunoSEQ multiplex PCR; in TCRdb, only in-frame clones are kept and a portion is missing. V and J calls and clone size are those listed in that table; D and trimming were worked out from the DNA. This sample has 110,000 or so clones, with 85% found just once. Sequenced: peripheral blood. The receptor was derived from a human donor in a cohort sampled during active COVID-19.

The CDR3 here is CASSPPRGTEAFF. The CDR3 DNA reads as TGCGCCAGCAGCCCCCCAAGGGGGACTGAAGCTTTCTTT. The rearrangement uses TRBV10-2 and TRBJ1-1, with D perhaps matching TRBD1 (6 bases). V was shortened by 6 bases and J by 5 bases, with 13 bases between the two germline ends. Germline CDR1 is WSHSY and CDR2 is SAAADI. The CDR3 is 13 amino acids.